Sequencing of this T cell receptor (beta chain) was carried out in a study of beta chain features in type 1 diabetes. Overall study results and limits: Moderately but significantly shorter TCRB CDR3s were found in Type 1 diabetes patients in all four CD4+ subsets.

The whole isolated RNA underwent reverse transcription, so sequencing captured expressed TCRB transcripts. Assay: immunoSEQ multiplex PCR; the TCRdb copy retains only in-frame clones and omits some. The sample yields around 150,000 clones, about a tenth seen once. The CDR3 runs 14 residues. The germline V and J ends were trimmed by 6 bases and 8 bases, with 20 bases remaining between them. The germline V gene encodes CDR1 SGHNT and CDR2 YYREEE (reference sequence). This clone appeared a few times. The antigen is undetermined. The chain links TRBV5-4 to TRBJ1-2; perhaps TRBD1 as D (6 bases). This clonotype was obtained from a man aged 25-45 years with type 1 diabetes. The sequencing input was central memory CD4+ T cells from blood. The CDR3 nucleotides read TGTGCCAGCACTGATGGAAGGGGGGGCGGCGGCTACACCTTC. Translating gives CASTDGRGGGGYTF.